Included here is one T cell receptor beta chain sequence, with context. This sample is drawn from a study of OX40 agonist ivuxolimab in advanced cancers. Sequencing used immunoSEQ multiplex PCR; TCRdb keeps in-frame clones, though not all of them. The sample includes tens of thousands of clones, 70% to 90% of them seen just once. Per germline, CDR1 SGHRS and CDR2 YFSETQ. The CDR3 extends over 13 amino acids. V lost 5 bases to trimming and J lost 4 bases, with 12 bases between them. The sequence derives from an adult with an advanced solid tumor such as melanoma, head and neck, liver or kidney cancer. The source was CD4+ or CD8+ T cells sorted from blood, collected in a trial of the OX40 agonist ivuxolimab. The chain carries TRBV5-1 and TRBJ1-2; D possibly corresponds to TRBD1 (6 bases). The CDR3, as DNA: TGCGCCAGCAGGCCGGGACAAACCTATGGCTACACCTTC. Translation gives CASRPGQTYGYTF.